Sequencing of this T cell receptor (beta chain) was carried out in a study of Ad26.COV2.S vaccination and SARS-CoV-2 variants. The treatment was: roughly 18 received Ad26.COV2.S at low or high dose, single or two shots; about five received placebo; per-sample allocation not given. Collection of samples fell on day 63 after the first vaccine or placebo injection. The shot given was an Ad26 vector that makes Wuhan-strain SARS-CoV-2 spike. This CDR3 is 15 amino acids long. Trimming left V 6 bases short and J 5 bases short, with 16 bases between. Germline values: CDR1 LNHDA, CDR2 SQIVND (reference sequence). TCRdb's table, derived via immunoSEQ multiplex PCR, lists solely in-frame clones and lacks some. The table includes about 400,000 clones, about 80% detected once.

The sample in question was peripheral blood, obtained in a trial of Ad26.COV2.S vaccine versus placebo. This rearrangement joins TRBV19 to TRBJ2-2, with D possibly being TRBD1 (6 bases). This clonotype was sampled from a person aged 18-60 years who received the Ad26.COV2.S COVID-19 vaccine or a placebo. CDR3: CASRGAGTWTGELFF. The CDR3 DNA reads TGTGCCAGTAGGGGGGCGGGCACGTGGACCGGGGAGCTGTTTTTT.